The 20 T cell receptor beta chains presented below share a single source sample, sequenced in a study of CD8 T cells in ankylosing spondylitis. TCRdb redid the calling of the 5' RACE reads with MiXCR, one entry per CDR3 protein. The sample lists about 440,000 distinct CDR3 sequences; roughly a sixth were seen once. Study-level points and caveats: A motif of under 10 highly homologous TCR beta variants was seen as apparently characteristic of ankylosing spondylitis blood.

For these receptors, no antigen is known. Sequences were obtained from blood, either unsorted or a sorted T cell fraction (not recorded which). These receptors were taken from a male donor with ankylosing spondylitis.

This clonotype was counted only a few times. This chain connects TRBV9 to TRBJ1-2; D not resolved. Germline loops: CDR1 SGDLS, CDR2 YYNGEE. Trimming stripped 4 bases from V and 0 bases from J, with 10 bases between. This CDR3 region has 14 residues. The CDR3 spells CASSSSGANYGYTF. CDR3 DNA: TGTGCCAGCAGCTCGTCCGGTGCTAACTATGGCTACACCTTC.

The CDR3 here is CASRLGDRDGKLFF. The CDR3 coding sequence is TGTGCCAGCAGGCTTGGGGACAGAGATGGAAAACTGTTTTTT. V and J are TRBV28 and TRBJ1-4, with TRBD1 matching 7 bases. The CDR3 is 14 residues long. After removal of 6 bases from V and 10 bases from J, the junction contained 11 bases not matched to a gene. CDR1 MDHEN and CDR2 SYDVKM come from the germline V gene. The whole variable domain, filled in from reference TRBV28 and TRBJ1-4, reads DVKVTQSSRYLVKRTGEKVFLECVQDMDHENMFWYRQDPGLGLRLIYFSYDVKMKEKGDIPEGYSVSREKKERFSLILESASTNQTSMYLCASRLGDRDGKLFFGSGTQLSVL.

This clonotype has ten or more counts. The chain has TRBV3-1 and TRBJ2-6; 11 positions match TRBD1. CDR1 is LGHDT, CDR2 YNNKEL, per germline (reference sequence). This CDR3 region has 18 residues. V dropped 4 bases and J dropped 3; count of bases not matched to a gene: 8. The DNA of the CDR3 is TGTGCCAGCAGCCCACTAAGGACAGGGGGCGTTGGGGCCAACGTCCTGACTTTC. As protein: CASSPLRTGGVGANVLTF.

The V and J genes are TRBV6-5 and TRBJ2-7; perhaps TRBD2 as D (5 bases). Germline V CDR1 and CDR2: MNHEY, SVGAGI. The CDR3 sequence is 14 residues long. Trimming removed 7 bases at V and 0 bases at J, with 13 bases between. The CDR3 reads CASISTRSSYEQYF. The CDR3 bases are TGTGCCAGCATTTCCACTAGAAGCTCCTACGAGCAGTACTTC.

The chain couples TRBV12-3 or TRBV12-4 to TRBJ2-3; perhaps TRBD2 as D (6 bases). This CDR3 comprises 13 residues. Trimming cost V 4 bases and J 8 bases, with 13 bases left between them. In DNA, the CDR3 is TGTGCCAGCAGTTCGGACTACCCCGGTACGCAGTATTTT. It encodes CASSSDYPGTQYF.

This clonotype occurred a few times. The V call is TRBV29-1, the J call TRBJ2-6, with 11 bases lining up with TRBD1. Germline V lookup: CDR1 SQVTM, CDR2 ANQGSEA. V dropped 0 bases and J dropped 3; count of bases not matched to a gene: 7. The CDR3 is 18 residues long. CDR3: CSVEDQGQGALGANVLTF. The CDR3 DNA sequence: TGCAGCGTTGAAGATCAAGGACAGGGGGCGCTTGGGGCCAACGTCCTGACTTTC.

This clonotype came up many times. The J gene is TRBJ2-2, the V gene TRBV7-2, with TRBD1 as a possible D gene (6 bases). V was clipped by 5 bases and J by 7 bases, with 11 bases between them. There are 13 residues in the CDR3. Per germline, CDR1 SGHTA and CDR2 FQGNSA. DNA for the CDR3: TGTGCCAGCAGCGAGCAGGGGTACGGGGAGCTGTTTTTT. Residues: CASSEQGYGELFF.

This clonotype came up a few times. V gene TRBV12-3 or TRBV12-4 combines with J gene TRBJ2-2; possible D gene TRBD2, 5 bases. V shed 7 bases and J shed 6 bases, with 18 bases lying between them. The CDR3 length is 15 residues. The CDR3: CASTKWTLSAGELFF. The CDR3 DNA is TGTGCCAGCACCAAATGGACTCTAAGCGCCGGGGAGCTGTTTTTT.

V and J are TRBV20-1 and TRBJ2-5; 7 bases line up with TRBD1. This CDR3 comprises 14 residues. The V gene's germline CDR1 is DFQATT and CDR2 SNEGSKA (reference sequence). J was trimmed by 5 bases and V by 4 bases; bases with no gene match: 10. The CDR3 nucleotides read TGCAGTGCTAAAGGAAGGGGGCGCTGGGAGACCCAGTACTTC. Protein sequence: CSAKGRGRWETQYF.

The rearrangement links TRBV7-2 to TRBJ2-1; tentatively, D is TRBD2 (5 bases). The CDR3 covers 15 residues. Germline assignment: CDR1 SGHTA and CDR2 FQGNSA. V was pared by 1 base and J by 2 bases, with 9 bases between. The CDR3 sequence: CASSLVGVPYNEQFF. DNA for the CDR3: TGTGCCAGCAGCTTAGTCGGGGTCCCCTACAATGAGCAGTTCTTC.

This clonotype was counted many times. The chain combines TRBV20-1 with TRBJ2-7; D ambiguous. The CDR3 runs 12 residues. CDR1 DFQATT and CDR2 SNEGSKA come from the germline V gene (reference sequence). The V end was cut by 3 bases, the J end by 2 bases, with 8 bases between. CDR3: CSARQSAYEQYF. CDR3 nucleotide sequence: TGCAGTGCTAGGCAGAGTGCCTACGAGCAGTACTTC.

The CDR3 nucleotides read TGTGCCAGCAGCTCAATCTTAGCGGGAGGTGCCTACAATGAGCAGTTCTTC. Translated, it gives CASSSILAGGAYNEQFF. The rearrangement joins TRBV11-2 to TRBJ2-1, with TRBD2 identical over 10 bases. Losses at the gene ends were 4 bases for V and 2 bases for J; bases not matched to a gene: 8. There are 17 residues in the CDR3. Germline-derived CDR1 and CDR2 are SGHAT and FQNNGV.

This sequence joins TRBV5-1 and TRBJ2-1; D could derive from TRBD1 or TRBD2 (6 bases each). The CDR3 is made up of 16 amino acids. The germline V and J ends were trimmed by 4 bases and 7 bases, with 21 bases remaining between them. Germline V gene data show CDR1 as SGHRS and CDR2 as YFSETQ. CDR3 protein: CASSPQGGRTGNEQFF. In DNA form, the CDR3 reads TGCGCCAGCAGCCCGCAAGGGGGGCGGACCGGGAATGAGCAGTTCTTC.

The chain uses TRBV11-3 and TRBJ1-2, with a possible D match to TRBD1 (6 bases). This CDR3 contains 13 residues. Germline V lookup: CDR1 SGHNT, CDR2 YENEEA. V gave up 8 bases and J gave up 0 bases, with 10 bases separating them. In DNA, the CDR3 is TGTGCCAGCGCAGGGGCCACTAACTATGGCTACACCTTC. Protein product: CASAGATNYGYTF. Drawing the rest from reference TRBV11-3 and TRBJ1-2, the complete variable domain is EAGVVQSPRYKIIEKKQPVAFWCNPISGHNTLYWYLQNLGQGPELLIRYENEEAVDDSQLPKDRFSAERLKGVDSTLKIQPAELGDSAVYLCASAGATNYGYTFGSGTRLTVV.

V and J are TRBV20-1 and TRBJ2-7, with 8 positions matching TRBD2. J gave up 3 bases and V 0 bases, and 7 bases lay outside the gene matches. Germline values: CDR1 DFQATT, CDR2 SNEGSKA (reference sequence). The CDR3 is made up of 15 amino acids. CDR3 in DNA: TGCAGTGCTAGAGATCCGGCGGGAGGAGGCTACGAGCAGTACTTC. Translation gives CSARDPAGGGYEQYF.

The V call is TRBV18, the J call TRBJ2-5; TRBD1 is a possible D gene (5 bases). Trimming took off 5 bases at V and 5 bases at J, with 12 bases between the two ends. In germline, CDR1 is KGHSH, CDR2 LQKENI. The CDR3 covers 13 residues. This chain's CDR3 is CASSSPGSETQYF. The CDR3 DNA follows: TGTGCCAGCTCATCCCCAGGGTCCGAGACCCAGTACTTC.

This clonotype was counted only a few times. V and J are TRBV24-1 and TRBJ1-2; weak D call: TRBD1 (6 bases). V lost 4 bases to trimming and J lost 4 bases, with 12 bases between them. This CDR3 region has 14 residues. In germline, CDR1 is KGHDR, CDR2 SFDVKD. CDR3 bases: TGTGCCACCAGTGACCCGGGACACTTCTATGGCTACACCTTC. Residues: CATSDPGHFYGYTF.

This clonotype has only a few counts. The chain combines TRBV11-2 with TRBJ1-2, with 7 bases fitting TRBD1. Germline V gene sequence: CDR1 SGHAT, CDR2 FQNNGV. V lost 6 bases and J lost 4; bases outside the gene matches: 8. This CDR3 is 14 amino acids long. Written as DNA, the CDR3 is TGTGCCAGCAGACCCGACAGGGCCGGCTATGGCTACACCTTC. It is translated as CASRPDRAGYGYTF.

The chain couples TRBV9 to TRBJ2-7; D may be TRBD2 (5 bases). The CDR3 contains 13 residues. Trimming removed 0 bases at V and 5 bases at J, with 9 bases between. In germline, CDR1 is SGDLS, CDR2 YYNGEE. This chain's CDR3 is CASSVVNGDEQYF. The CDR3 DNA sequence: TGTGCCAGCAGCGTAGTTAACGGGGACGAGCAGTACTTC. Drawing the rest from reference TRBV9 and TRBJ2-7, the complete variable domain is DSGVTQTPKHLITATGQRVTLRCSPRSGDLSVYWYQQSLDQGLQFLIQYYNGEERAKGNILERFSAQQFPDLHSELNLSSLELGDSALYFCASSVVNGDEQYFGPGTRLTVT.

The CDR3 loop reads CASSGQGYANYGYTF. The CDR3 nucleotides read TGTGCCAGCTCGGGACAGGGGTACGCGAACTATGGCTACACCTTC. The chain combines TRBV2 with TRBJ1-2; 10 nucleotides agree with TRBD1. Per germline, CDR1 SNHLY and CDR2 FYNNEI. With V trimmed by 8 bases and J by 2 bases, 8 bases remained unmatched. This CDR3 region has 15 residues.